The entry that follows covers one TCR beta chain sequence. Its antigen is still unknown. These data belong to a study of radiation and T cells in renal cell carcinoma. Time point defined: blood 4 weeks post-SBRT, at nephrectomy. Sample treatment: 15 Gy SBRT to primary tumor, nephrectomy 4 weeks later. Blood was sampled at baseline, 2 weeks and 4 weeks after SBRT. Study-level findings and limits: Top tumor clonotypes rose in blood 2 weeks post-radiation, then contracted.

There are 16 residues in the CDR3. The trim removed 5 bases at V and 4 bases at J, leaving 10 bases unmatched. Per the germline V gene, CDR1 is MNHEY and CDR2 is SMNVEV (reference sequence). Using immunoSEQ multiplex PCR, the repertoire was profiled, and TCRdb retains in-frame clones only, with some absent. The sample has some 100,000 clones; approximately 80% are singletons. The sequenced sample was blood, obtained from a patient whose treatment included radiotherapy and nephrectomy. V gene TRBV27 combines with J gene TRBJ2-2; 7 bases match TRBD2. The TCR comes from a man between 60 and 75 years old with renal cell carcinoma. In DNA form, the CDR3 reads TGTGCCAGCAGTCTAACTAGCGCATTCCCCACCGGGGAGCTGTTTTTT. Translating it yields CASSLTSAFPTGELFF.